This TCR beta chain stems from a study of T-cell reconstitution after alpha-beta-depleted transplantation in children (dated by TCRdb to the mid-2010s). Concerning the study at large: The study quantitatively tracked T-cell immune reconstitution after TCRalphabeta/CD19-depleted allogeneic hematopoietic cell transplantation in children using TCR repertoire profiling.

The paper's findings and limits, for the study overall: The frequencies of hyperexpanded clones fell over the following months, and after one year, T-cell counts and TCRbeta diversity were mostly attributed to newly produced T cells. In some patients, the high TCRbeta diversity seen at day 60 was put down to recipient T cells and intrathymic progenitors that had survived conditioning. Apparently early alphabetaT-cell count recovery about two months after transplant reportedly relied on only several hundred rapidly expanded clones derived from non-depleted graft cells.

This clonotype was found many times. Its antigen remains unidentified. No quality values exist for individual bases; no much larger clone is one base distant. This specimen's treatment or condition label, per the study, means: allogeneic hematopoietic cell transplantation with graft depleted of TCRalphabeta T cells and CD19 B cells. Transplant recipients were children who received TCRalphabeta/CD19-depleted allogeneic hematopoietic cell grafts. Library creation used PCR. Reads for this sample came from an Illumina HiSeq 2500. Molecular barcoding was employed in the preparation of TCR libraries, with unique molecular identifiers being used to normalize TCRbeta repertoire quantification. TCRdb took the public reads, trimmed them with fastp at Q25, ran MiXCR for clone calling and kept in-frame beta chains. Identical CDR3 protein sequences are pooled into one entry, listed with their most common genes and DNA. The sample records about 460,000 distinct CDR3 sequences, about 11% of which are singletons. Around 2.2% of the sample is taken by the ten largest.

The germline V gene specifies SQVTM as CDR1 and ANQGSEA as CDR2. The cysteine opens and the phenylalanine closes a CDR3 of 14 amino acids. The retained sequence is limited to the CDR3, 42 bases, with the frame set at the first base. From V the trimming removes 4 bases and from J it removes 7 bases, while the gene matches leave 8 bases of the junction unaccounted for. The sequencing here drew on PBMCs, taken before TCRalphabeta/CD19-depleted stem cell transplant. Recombination joined TRBV29-1 with TRBJ2-2; TRBD2 agrees with 8 junctional bases. The clonotype comes from a child under 10 years old with inherited bone marrow failure, due to receive a stem cell transplant. CDR3 loop: CSVGGLDGVGELFF. The DNA sequence is given as TGCAGCGTTGGGGGACTAGATGGTGTCGGGGAGCTGTTTTTT.